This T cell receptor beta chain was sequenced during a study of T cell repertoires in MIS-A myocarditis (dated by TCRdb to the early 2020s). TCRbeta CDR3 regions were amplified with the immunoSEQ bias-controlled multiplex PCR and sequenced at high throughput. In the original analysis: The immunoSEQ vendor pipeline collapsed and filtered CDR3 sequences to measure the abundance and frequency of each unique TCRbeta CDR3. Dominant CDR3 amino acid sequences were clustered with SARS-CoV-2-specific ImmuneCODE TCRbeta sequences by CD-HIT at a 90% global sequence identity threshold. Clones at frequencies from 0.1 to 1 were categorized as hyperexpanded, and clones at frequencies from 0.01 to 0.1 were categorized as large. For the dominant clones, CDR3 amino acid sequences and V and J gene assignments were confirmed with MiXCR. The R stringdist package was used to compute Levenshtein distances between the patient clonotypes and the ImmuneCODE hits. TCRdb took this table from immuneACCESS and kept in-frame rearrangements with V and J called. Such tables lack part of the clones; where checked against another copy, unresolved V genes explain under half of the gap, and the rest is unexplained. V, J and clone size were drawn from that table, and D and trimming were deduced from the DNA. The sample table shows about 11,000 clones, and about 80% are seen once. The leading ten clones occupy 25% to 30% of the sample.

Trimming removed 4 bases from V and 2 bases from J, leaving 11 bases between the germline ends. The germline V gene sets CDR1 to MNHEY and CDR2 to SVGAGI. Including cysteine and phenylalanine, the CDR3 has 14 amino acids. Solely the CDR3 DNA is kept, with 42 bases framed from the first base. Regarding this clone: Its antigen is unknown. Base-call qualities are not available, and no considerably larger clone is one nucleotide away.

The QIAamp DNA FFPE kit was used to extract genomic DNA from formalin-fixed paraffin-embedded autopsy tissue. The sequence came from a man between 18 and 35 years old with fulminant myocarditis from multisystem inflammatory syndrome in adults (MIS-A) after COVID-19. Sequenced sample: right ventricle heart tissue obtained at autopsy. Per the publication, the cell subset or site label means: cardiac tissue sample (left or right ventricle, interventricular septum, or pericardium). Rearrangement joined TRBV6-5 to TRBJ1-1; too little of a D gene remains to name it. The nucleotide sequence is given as TGTGCCAGCAGTTTCAAACGGCCCAACACTGAAGCTTTCTTT. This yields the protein CASSFKRPNTEAFF.